This entry concerns a single TCR beta chain. The data were taken from a study of blood T cell repertoires in COVID-19. Study-level information: T cells, B-cell-depleted T cells, or PBMCs supplied cDNA or gDNA.

Assay: immunoSEQ multiplex PCR; the TCRdb copy retains only in-frame clones and omits some. The repertoire holds 450,000 or so clones, roughly 91% seen once, with about 0.57% in the top ten. This CDR3 region has 16 residues. Trimming cost V 5 bases and J 5 bases; bases outside gene matches: 13. From germline, CDR1 is MNHEY and CDR2 SMNVEV (reference sequence). The source is a man between 18 and 35 years old who had recovered from COVID-19. The chain carries TRBV27 and TRBJ1-1; 8 nucleotides align to TRBD1. The sequenced sample was PBMCs or T cells enriched from blood (not recorded which). The CDR3 bases are TGTGCCAGCAGTCCCGGGACAGGAGGGGGACGAACTGAAGCTTTCTTT. Translation gives CASSPGTGGGRTEAFF.